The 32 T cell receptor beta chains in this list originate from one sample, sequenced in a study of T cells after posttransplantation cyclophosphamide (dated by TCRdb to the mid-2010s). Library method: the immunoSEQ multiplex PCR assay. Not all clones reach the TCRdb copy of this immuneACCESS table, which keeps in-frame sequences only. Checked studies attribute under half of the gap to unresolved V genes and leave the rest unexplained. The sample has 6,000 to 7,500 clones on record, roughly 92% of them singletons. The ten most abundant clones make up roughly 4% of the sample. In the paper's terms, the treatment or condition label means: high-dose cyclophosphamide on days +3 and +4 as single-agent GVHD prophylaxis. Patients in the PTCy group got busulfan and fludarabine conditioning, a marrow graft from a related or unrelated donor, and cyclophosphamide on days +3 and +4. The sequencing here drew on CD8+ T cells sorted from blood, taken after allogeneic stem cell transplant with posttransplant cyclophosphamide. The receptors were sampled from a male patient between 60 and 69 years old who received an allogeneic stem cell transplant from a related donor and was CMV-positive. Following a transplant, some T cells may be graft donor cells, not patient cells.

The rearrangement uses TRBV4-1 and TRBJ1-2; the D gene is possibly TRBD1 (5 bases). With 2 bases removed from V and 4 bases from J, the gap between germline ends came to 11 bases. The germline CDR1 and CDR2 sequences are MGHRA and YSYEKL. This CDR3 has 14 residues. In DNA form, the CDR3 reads TGCGCCAGCAGCCAAATCCAGGGAATCTATGGCTACACCTTC. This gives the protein CASSQIQGIYGYTF.

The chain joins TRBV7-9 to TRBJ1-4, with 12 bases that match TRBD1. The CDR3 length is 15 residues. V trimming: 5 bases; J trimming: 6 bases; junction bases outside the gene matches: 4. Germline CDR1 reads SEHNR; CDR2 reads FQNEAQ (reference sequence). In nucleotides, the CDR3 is TGTGCCAGCAGCACGGGACAGGGGGCAGATGAAAAACTGTTTTTT. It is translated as CASSTGQGADEKLFF.

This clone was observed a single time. This chain's CDR3 is CASSIKETGRDEKLFF. CDR3 bases: TGTGCCAGTAGTATAAAGGAAACAGGGCGAGATGAAAAACTGTTTTTT. The V and J genes are TRBV19 and TRBJ1-4; TRBD1 is a possible D gene (6 bases). The CDR3 extends over 16 amino acids. Looked up from germline, CDR1 is LNHDA and CDR2 is SQIVND (reference sequence). The ends were cut back, 2 bases at V and 6 bases at J, with 16 bases in the middle.

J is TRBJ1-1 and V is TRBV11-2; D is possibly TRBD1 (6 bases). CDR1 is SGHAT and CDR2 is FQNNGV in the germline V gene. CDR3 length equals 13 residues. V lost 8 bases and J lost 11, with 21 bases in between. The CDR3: CASRLGGDQEAFF. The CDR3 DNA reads TGTGCCAGCCGCCTAGGGGGGGATCAGGAGGCTTTCTTT.

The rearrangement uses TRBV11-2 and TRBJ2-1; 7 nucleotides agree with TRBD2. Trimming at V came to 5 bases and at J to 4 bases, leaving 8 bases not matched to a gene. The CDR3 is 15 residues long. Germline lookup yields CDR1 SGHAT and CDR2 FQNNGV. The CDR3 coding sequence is TGTGCCAGCAGCCTCCGGGACTACCTGTACAATGAGCAGTTCTTC. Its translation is CASSLRDYLYNEQFF.

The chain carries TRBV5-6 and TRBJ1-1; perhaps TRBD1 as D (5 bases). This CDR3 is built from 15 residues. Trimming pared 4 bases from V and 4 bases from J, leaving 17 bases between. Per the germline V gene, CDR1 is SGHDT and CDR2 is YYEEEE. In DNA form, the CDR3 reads TGTGCCAGCAGCCCAAGTCAGTGGGGGGGCACTGAAGCTTTCTTT. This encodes CASSPSQWGGTEAFF.

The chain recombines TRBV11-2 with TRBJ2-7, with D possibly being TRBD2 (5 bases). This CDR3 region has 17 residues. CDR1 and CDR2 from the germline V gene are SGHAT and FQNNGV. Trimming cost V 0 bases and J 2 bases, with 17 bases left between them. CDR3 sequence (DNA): TGTGCCAGCAGCTTAGATAGAATGAGCGGATCACCCTACGAGCAGTACTTC. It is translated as CASSLDRMSGSPYEQYF.

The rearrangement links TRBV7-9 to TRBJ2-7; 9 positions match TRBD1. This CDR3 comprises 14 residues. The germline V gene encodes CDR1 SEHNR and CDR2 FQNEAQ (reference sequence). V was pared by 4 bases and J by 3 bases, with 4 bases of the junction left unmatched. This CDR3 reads CASSSRDRVYEQYF. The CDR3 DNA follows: TGTGCCAGCAGCTCGAGGGACAGGGTCTACGAGCAGTACTTC.

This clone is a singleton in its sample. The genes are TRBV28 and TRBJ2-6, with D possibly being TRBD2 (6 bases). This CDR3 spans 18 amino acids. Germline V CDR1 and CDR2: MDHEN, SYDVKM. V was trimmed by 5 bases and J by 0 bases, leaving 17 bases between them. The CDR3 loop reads CASSLWRGLSSGANVLTF. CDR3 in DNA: TGTGCCAGCAGTCTGTGGCGGGGCCTGAGCTCTGGGGCCAACGTCCTGACTTTC.

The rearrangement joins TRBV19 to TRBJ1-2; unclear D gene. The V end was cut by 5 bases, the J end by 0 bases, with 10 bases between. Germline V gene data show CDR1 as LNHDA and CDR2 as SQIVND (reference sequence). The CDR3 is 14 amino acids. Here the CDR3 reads CASSAEIANYGYTF. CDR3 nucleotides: TGTGCCAGTAGTGCCGAGATTGCTAACTATGGCTACACCTTC.

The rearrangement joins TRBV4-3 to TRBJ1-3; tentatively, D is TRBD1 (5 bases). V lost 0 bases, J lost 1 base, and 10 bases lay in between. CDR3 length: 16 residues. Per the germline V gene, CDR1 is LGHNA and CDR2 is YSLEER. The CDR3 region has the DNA TGCGCCAGCAGCCAAGATTGGCGGGGGTCTGGAAACACCATATATTTT. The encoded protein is CASSQDWRGSGNTIYF.

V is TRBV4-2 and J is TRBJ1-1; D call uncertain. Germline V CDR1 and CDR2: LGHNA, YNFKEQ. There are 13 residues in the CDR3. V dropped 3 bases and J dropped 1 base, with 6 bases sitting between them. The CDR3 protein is CASSQRGNTEAFF. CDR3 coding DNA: TGTGCCAGCAGCCAGCGGGGGAACACTGAAGCTTTCTTT.

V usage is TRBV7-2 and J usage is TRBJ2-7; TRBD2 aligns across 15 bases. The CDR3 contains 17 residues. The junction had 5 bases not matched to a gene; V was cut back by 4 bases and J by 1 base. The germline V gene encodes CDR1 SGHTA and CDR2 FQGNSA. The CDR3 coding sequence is TGTGCCAGCAGCTGGGGACTAGCGGGGGGCAGATCCTACGAGCAGTACTTC. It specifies CASSWGLAGGRSYEQYF. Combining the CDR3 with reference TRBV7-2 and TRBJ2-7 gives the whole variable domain GAGVSQSPSNKVTEKGKDVELRCDPISGHTALYWYRQSLGQGLEFLIYFQGNSAPDKSGLPSDRFSAERTGGSVSTLTIQRTQQEDSAVYLCASSWGLAGGRSYEQYFGPGTRLTVT.

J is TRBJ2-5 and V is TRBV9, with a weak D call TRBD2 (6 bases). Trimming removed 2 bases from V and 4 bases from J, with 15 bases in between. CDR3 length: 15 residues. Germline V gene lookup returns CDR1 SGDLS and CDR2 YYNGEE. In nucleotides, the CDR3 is TGTGCCAGCAGCGTTCGGGGGACGAGGGCAGAGACCCAGTACTTC. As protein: CASSVRGTRAETQYF. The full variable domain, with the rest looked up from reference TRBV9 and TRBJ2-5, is DSGVTQTPKHLITATGQRVTLRCSPRSGDLSVYWYQQSLDQGLQFLIQYYNGEERAKGNILERFSAQQFPDLHSELNLSSLELGDSALYFCASSVRGTRAETQYFGPGTRLLVL.

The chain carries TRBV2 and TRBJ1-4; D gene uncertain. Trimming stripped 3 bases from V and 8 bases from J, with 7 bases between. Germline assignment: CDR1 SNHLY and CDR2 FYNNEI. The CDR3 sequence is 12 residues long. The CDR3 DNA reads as TGTGCCAGCAGTGATTCGGGGGAAAAACTGTTTTTT. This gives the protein CASSDSGEKLFF.

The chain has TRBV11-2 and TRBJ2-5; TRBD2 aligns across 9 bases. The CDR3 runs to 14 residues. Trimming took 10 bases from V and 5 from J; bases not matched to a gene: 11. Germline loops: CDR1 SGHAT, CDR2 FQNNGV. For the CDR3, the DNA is TGTGCCACTAAAGCGGGGGGACCTAGTGAGACCCAGTACTTC. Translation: CATKAGGPSETQYF.

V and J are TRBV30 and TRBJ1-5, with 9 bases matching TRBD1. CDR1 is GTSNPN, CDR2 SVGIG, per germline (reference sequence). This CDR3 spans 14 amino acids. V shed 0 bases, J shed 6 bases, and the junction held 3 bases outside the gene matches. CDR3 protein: CAWSVGTGIQPQHF. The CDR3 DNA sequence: TGTGCCTGGAGTGTGGGGACAGGGATTCAGCCCCAGCATTTT.

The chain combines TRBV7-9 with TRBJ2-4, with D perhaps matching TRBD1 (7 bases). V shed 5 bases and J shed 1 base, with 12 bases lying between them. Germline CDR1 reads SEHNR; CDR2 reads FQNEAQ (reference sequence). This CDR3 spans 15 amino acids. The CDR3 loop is CASSAGQLAKNIQYF. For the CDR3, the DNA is TGTGCCAGCAGCGCGGGACAGCTGGCCAAAAACATTCAGTACTTC.

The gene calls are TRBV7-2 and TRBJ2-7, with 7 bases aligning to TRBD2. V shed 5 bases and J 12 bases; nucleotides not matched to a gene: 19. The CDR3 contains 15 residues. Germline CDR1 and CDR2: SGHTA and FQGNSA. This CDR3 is CASSPGDYITLGMYF. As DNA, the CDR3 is TGTGCCAGCAGCCCCGGGGACTATATCACCCTTGGGATGTACTTC.

The CDR3 bases are TGTGCCAGCAGTGCCGGGACAGGGGCCCTCAGCGAGCAGTACTTC. This sequence encodes CASSAGTGALSEQYF. The chain couples TRBV28 to TRBJ2-7; TRBD1 agrees at 10 bases. V lost 5 bases to trimming and J lost 6 bases; unmatched junction nucleotides: 10. This CDR3 comprises 15 residues. Germline V CDR1 and CDR2: MDHEN, SYDVKM.

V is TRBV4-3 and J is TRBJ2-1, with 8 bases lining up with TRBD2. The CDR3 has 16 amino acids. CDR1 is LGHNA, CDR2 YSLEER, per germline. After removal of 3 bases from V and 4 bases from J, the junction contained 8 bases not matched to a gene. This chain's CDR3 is CASSQDLAGFYNEQFF. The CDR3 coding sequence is TGCGCCAGCAGCCAGGATTTAGCGGGGTTTTACAATGAGCAGTTCTTC.

CDR3 nucleotides: TGTGCCATCAGTGCGGAGACTAGCGGGATCAATGAGCAGTTCTTC. It codes for CAISAETSGINEQFF. The gene calls are TRBV10-3 and TRBJ2-1; TRBD2 agrees at 11 bases. The CDR3 consists of 15 residues. Trimming at V came to 4 bases and at J to 6 bases, leaving 5 bases not matched to a gene. Per the germline V gene, CDR1 is ENHRY and CDR2 is SYGVKD.

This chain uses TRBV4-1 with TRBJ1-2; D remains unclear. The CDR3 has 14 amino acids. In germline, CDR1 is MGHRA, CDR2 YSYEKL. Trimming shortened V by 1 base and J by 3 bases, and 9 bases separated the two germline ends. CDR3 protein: CASSQGRSDYGYTF. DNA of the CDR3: TGCGCCAGCAGCCAAGGGAGGAGCGACTATGGCTACACCTTC.

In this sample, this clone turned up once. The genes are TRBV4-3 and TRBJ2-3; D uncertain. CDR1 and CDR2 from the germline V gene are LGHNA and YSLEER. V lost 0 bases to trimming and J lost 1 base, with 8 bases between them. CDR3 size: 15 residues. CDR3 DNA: TGCGCCAGCAGCCAAGATAGGCAGGGCACAGATACGCAGTATTTT. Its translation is CASSQDRQGTDTQYF.

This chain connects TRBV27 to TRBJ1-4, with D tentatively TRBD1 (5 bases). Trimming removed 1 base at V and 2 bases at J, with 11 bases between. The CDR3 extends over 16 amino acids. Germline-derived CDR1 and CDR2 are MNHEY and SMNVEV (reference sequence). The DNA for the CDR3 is TGTGCCAGCAGTTTATTAGCAGGGATGACTAATGAAAAACTGTTTTTT. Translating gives CASSLLAGMTNEKLFF.

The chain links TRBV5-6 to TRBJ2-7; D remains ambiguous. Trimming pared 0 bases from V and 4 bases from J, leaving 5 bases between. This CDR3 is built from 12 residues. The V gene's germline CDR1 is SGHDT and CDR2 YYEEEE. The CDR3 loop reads CASSLGTYEQYF. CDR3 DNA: TGTGCCAGCAGCTTGGGTACTTACGAGCAGTACTTC.

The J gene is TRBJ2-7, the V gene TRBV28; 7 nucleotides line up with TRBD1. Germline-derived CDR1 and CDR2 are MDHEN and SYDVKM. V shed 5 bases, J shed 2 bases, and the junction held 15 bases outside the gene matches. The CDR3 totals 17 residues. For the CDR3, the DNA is TGTGCCAGCAGTATTATATGGGTATCGGGACAGCCCTACGAGCAGTACTTC. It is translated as CASSIIWVSGQPYEQYF. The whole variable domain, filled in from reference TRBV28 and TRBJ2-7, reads DVKVTQSSRYLVKRTGEKVFLECVQDMDHENMFWYRQDPGLGLRLIYFSYDVKMKEKGDIPEGYSVSREKKERFSLILESASTNQTSMYLCASSIIWVSGQPYEQYFGPGTRLTVT.

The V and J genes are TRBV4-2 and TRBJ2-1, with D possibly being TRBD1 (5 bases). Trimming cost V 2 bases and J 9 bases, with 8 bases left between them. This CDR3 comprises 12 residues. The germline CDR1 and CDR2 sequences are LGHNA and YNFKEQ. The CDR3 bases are TGTGCCAGCAGCCAACCGCAGGGTGAGCAGTTCTTC. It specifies CASSQPQGEQFF.

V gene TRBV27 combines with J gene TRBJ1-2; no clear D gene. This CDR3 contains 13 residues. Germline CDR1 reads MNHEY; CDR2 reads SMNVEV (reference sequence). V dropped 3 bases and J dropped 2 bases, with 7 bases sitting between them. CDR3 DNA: TGTGCCAGCAGTTTGGCGGAGAACTATGGCTACACCTTC. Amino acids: CASSLAENYGYTF.

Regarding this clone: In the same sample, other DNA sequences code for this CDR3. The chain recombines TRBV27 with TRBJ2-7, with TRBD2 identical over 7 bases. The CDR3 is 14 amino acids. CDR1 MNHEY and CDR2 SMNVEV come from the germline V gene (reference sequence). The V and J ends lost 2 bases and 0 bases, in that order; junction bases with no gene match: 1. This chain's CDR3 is CASSLAGDSYEQYF. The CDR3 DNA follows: TGTGCCAGCAGTTTAGCGGGGGACTCCTACGAGCAGTACTTC.

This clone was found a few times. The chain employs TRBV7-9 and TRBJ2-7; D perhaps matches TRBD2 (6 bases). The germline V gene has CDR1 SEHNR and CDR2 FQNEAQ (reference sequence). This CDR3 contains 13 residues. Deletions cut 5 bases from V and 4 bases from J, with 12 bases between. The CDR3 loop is CASSPPGVYEQYF. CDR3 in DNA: TGTGCCAGCAGCCCGCCGGGGGTTTACGAGCAGTACTTC. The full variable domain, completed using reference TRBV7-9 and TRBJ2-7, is DTGVSQNPRHKITKRGQNVTFRCDPISEHNRLYWYRQTLGQGPEFLTYFQNEAQLEKSRLLSDRFSAERPKGSFSTLEIQRTEQGDSAMYLCASSPPGVYEQYFGPGTRLTVT.

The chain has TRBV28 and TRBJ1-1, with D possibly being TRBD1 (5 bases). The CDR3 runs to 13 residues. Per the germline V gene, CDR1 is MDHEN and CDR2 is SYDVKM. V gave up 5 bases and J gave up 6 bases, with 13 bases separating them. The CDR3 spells CASSPLWGAEAFF. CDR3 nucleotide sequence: TGTGCCAGCAGTCCACTCTGGGGGGCTGAAGCTTTCTTT.